Listed below are T cell receptor beta chains from one sample, sequenced in a study of T cells after yellow fever vaccination. Each CDR3 protein is one row after TCRdb ran MiXCR on the 5' RACE reads. Of over 15,000 distinct CDR3 sequences in the sample, less than 5% were seen once. This specimen was PBMCs, either bulk or a sorted T-cell subset (CD4+, CD8+, memory, or dextramer-sorted; not recorded which), taken 15 days after the yellow fever booster vaccination. All receptors come from a young man who received the YFV17D yellow fever vaccine. Both conserved end residues are part of each CDR3. The D gene is left open where the match is weak. Clone size is stated in some rows and not others, as once, few, many or a class when expanded.

abundance	d_gene	v_gene	j_gene	CDR3nt	CDR3aa
many	.	TRBV9	TRBJ1-1	TGTGCCAGCAGCGTGACAGGCGCGAACACTGAAGCTTTCTTT	CASSVTGANTEAFF
many	.	TRBV20-1	TRBJ1-6	TGCAGTTCCCCCGGGGGGCTAGGCAATTCACCCCTCCACTTT	CSSPGGLGNSPLHF
many	.	TRBV20-1	TRBJ1-2	TGCAGTGCTAGACAGGCCGGCTATGGCTACACCTTC	CSARQAGYGYTF
many	TRBD2	TRBV5-1	TRBJ2-1	TGCGCCAGCAGCTCCTCGACTAGCGGATCTAACAATGAGCAGTTCTTC	CASSSSTSGSNNEQFF
many	.	TRBV9	TRBJ2-3	TGTGCCAGCAGCGCAGCAGATACGCAGTATTTT	CASSAADTQYF
many	TRBD1	TRBV6-4	TRBJ1-5	TGTGCCAGCAGTCACCTTCCGGACAGGGTACGAGTGGACAATCAGCCCCAGCATTTT	CASSHLPDRVRVDNQPQHF
medium-sized	.	TRBV4-3	TRBJ2-1	TGCGCCAGCAGCCAAACTATCCTGGGGGCTAGCGGCTCAGAGCAGTTCTTC	CASSQTILGASGSEQFF
many	TRBD1	TRBV7-2	TRBJ2-7	TGTGCCAGCAGCCACATCCCGGGACAGGGGTCCTACGAGCAGTACTTC	CASSHIPGQGSYEQYF
many	.	TRBV6-1	TRBJ1-2	TGTGCCAGCAGTGAAGTCTACAGGTTGAGTGATGGCTACACCTTC	CASSEVYRLSDGYTF
many	.	TRBV9	TRBJ2-6	TGTGCCAGCAGCGTGGGTGGCGGGGCCAACGTCCTGACTTTC	CASSVGGGANVLTF
many	TRBD2	TRBV29-1	TRBJ2-7	TGCAGCGCACCGGGACTAGCGGTTAGGAGCTCCTACGAGCAGTACTTC	CSAPGLAVRSSYEQYF
many	.	TRBV14	TRBJ2-1	TGTGCCAGCAGCCAAGACTTGAGTTGGGGGAATGAGCAGTTCTTC	CASSQDLSWGNEQFF
many	.	TRBV6-5	TRBJ2-7	TGTGCCACCCGTCGGTCCTCCTACGAGCAGTACTTC	CATRRSSYEQYF
.	.	TRBV2	TRBJ2-7	TGTGCCAGCAGTGGGCAGGGATGGTACGAGCAGTACTTC	CASSGQGWYEQYF
.	TRBD2	TRBV2	TRBJ2-2	TGTACCAGCTGTTTTCCTAGCGGGAGAGGGATCGGTCACACCGGGGAGCTGTTTTTT	CTSCFPSGRGIGHTGELFF
many	.	TRBV7-2	TRBJ2-1	TGTGCCAGCAGCTTTCAGGGCCCCTACAATGAGCAGTTCTTC	CASSFQGPYNEQFF
many	.	TRBV28	TRBJ2-4	TGTGCCAGCAGCCTTGGAGGAACCAAAAACATTCAGTACTTC	CASSLGGTKNIQYF
many	.	TRBV12-3/TRBV12-4	TRBJ1-2	TGTGCAAGTGGGGGCGCTGACGGCTACACCTTC	CASGGADGYTF
many	.	TRBV7-2	TRBJ2-1	TGTGCCAGCAGCCCTATACTCGGGGTTGGTGAGCAGTTCTTC	CASSPILGVGEQFF
medium-sized	TRBD2	TRBV20-1	TRBJ2-2	TGCAGTGCTAGGAGCGGGGATAGCGGGGAGCTGTTTTTT	CSARSGDSGELFF
medium-sized	.	TRBV20-1	TRBJ2-3	TGCAGTGCTAGAGATTTAACGGGAGAACCAGATACGCAGTATTTT	CSARDLTGEPDTQYF
many	TRBD1	TRBV25-1	TRBJ2-7	TGTGCCAGCAGTGAATTATTGGGGGACAGCCGGCAGTACTTC	CASSELLGDSRQYF
many	TRBD2	TRBV11-3	TRBJ2-1	TGTGCCAGCAGCTTAGTTCTAGCGGGAGTAAATGAGCAGTTCTTC	CASSLVLAGVNEQFF
.	.	TRBV6-2/TRBV6-3	TRBJ2-7	TGTGCCAGCAGCAGGGTCTACGAGCAGTACTTC	CASSRVYEQYF
many	.	TRBV5-1	TRBJ2-7	TGCGCCAGCAGCCCTACAGGCTTGATCTTTCCGGAGAGGGAGCAGTACTTC	CASSPTGLIFPEREQYF
many	.	TRBV20-1	TRBJ2-5	TGCAGTGCTAGGGGTCTTGTAGGTGCGGAGACCCAGTACTTC	CSARGLVGAETQYF
medium-sized	TRBD2	TRBV9	TRBJ2-1	TGTGCCAGCAGCGCTTCTAGCGGCTCCTACAATGAGCAGTTCTTC	CASSASSGSYNEQFF
many	.	TRBV12-3/TRBV12-4	TRBJ2-2	TGTGCCAGCAGTTTGGGTCATTACACCGGGGAGCTGTTTTTT	CASSLGHYTGELFF
many	TRBD2	TRBV7-6	TRBJ2-3	TGTGCCAGCAGCTTACTAGCGGGAGGACCCGCGCCTACCGTCGATACGCAGTATTTT	CASSLLAGGPAPTVDTQYF
many	.	TRBV21-1	TRBJ2-7	TGTGCCAGCAGTTCCAGGGGTAGAACGGGCTCCTCCTACGAGCAGTACTTC	CASSSRGRTGSSYEQYF
many	TRBD1	TRBV6-5	TRBJ2-7	TGTGCCACAAACAGGGGTCCCTACGAGCAGTACTTC	CATNRGPYEQYF
many	.	TRBV6-1	TRBJ2-2	TGTGCCACCGTTTGGCCCGGGGCCGGGGAGCTGTTTTTT	CATVWPGAGELFF
many	.	TRBV25-1	TRBJ2-7	TGTGCCAGCAGTCCCCACTACGAGCAGTACTTC	CASSPHYEQYF
many	TRBD1	TRBV6-5	TRBJ2-2	TGTGCCAGCAGTTCCACCGGGACAGGGAACCCCGGGGAGCTGTTTTTT	CASSSTGTGNPGELFF
.	.	TRBV12-3/TRBV12-4	TRBJ2-5	TGTGCCAGCAGTATACTGGGGACTCGTGAGACCCACTACTTC	CASSILGTRETHYF
many	TRBD1	TRBV27	TRBJ2-7	TGTGCCAGCACCTTAGCCGGGACAGGGGGCTACGAGCAGTACTTC	CASTLAGTGGYEQYF
many	.	TRBV7-9	TRBJ2-1	TGTGCCAGCAGCAATAAGAGGGCTTCCTACAATGAGCAGTTCTTC	CASSNKRASYNEQFF
few	TRBD1	TRBV27	TRBJ2-6	TGTGCCAGCAGCCTTTTTAATCCAGGGGGCGCTTCTGGGGCCAACGTCCTGACTTTC	CASSLFNPGGASGANVLTF